Reported below is one T cell receptor (beta chain). What it binds is unknown. These data come from a study of cytomegalovirus exposure and HLA in healthy donors. Study-level points and caveats: Per a later analysis, roughly 17,000 TCR beta sequences showed association with HLA alleles at 0.05 false discovery rate.

Germline CDR1 reads MGHRA; CDR2 reads YSYEKL. CDR3 length: 14 residues. The ends were cut back, 4 bases at V and 2 bases at J, with 11 bases in the middle. It was with 60 Vbeta and 13 Jbeta primers that the PCR ran. Measured with immunoSEQ multiplex PCR; TCRdb has only the in-frame clones, and not every one. The data contain over 150,000 clones, 65% to 80% of them singletons. The chain is built from TRBV4-1 and TRBJ1-1; possible D gene TRBD1, 5 bases. The source material was PBMCs. This clonotype was obtained from a woman in her forties or fifties in good health and CMV-seropositive. The CDR3 DNA reads as TGCGCCAGCAGCCTTAGACAGACCAACACTGAAGCTTTCTTT. It yields the protein CASSLRQTNTEAFF.